This T cell receptor beta chain was found in a study of post-analysis software for immune sequencing data. The CDR3 is 13 amino acids. Germline V CDR1 and CDR2: SQVTM, ANQGSEA. V lost 2 bases, J lost 3 bases, and 7 bases lay in between. Turning to this clonotype: The antigen remains unidentified.

Unique molecular identifiers featured in each of the TCR beta cDNA libraries. T cells numbering about 0.9 to 11 million gave rise to a few hundred thousand cDNA molecules. TCRdb re-derived calls from the PCR reads in MiXCR, one entry per CDR3 protein. The sample holds more than 450,000 distinct CDR3 sequences, around 31% seen once. General study results and limits: Among multiple sclerosis patients, normalized Chao1 diversity was significantly below that of controls. F measure clustering grouped samples strongly by preparation batch. TRBV5-6, TRBV5-1 and TRBV20-1 were among several TRBV segments more frequent in patients than controls.

This receptor was obtained from a girl aged 2-17 years with multiple sclerosis. The chain has TRBV29-1 and TRBJ1-4, with TRBD1 as a possible D gene (6 bases). The sequenced sample was blood. The CDR3: CSVEKGANEKLFF. The CDR3 DNA follows: TGCAGCGTTGAAAAGGGGGCTAATGAAAAACTGTTTTTT. The full variable domain, rest sourced from reference TRBV29-1 and TRBJ1-4, is SAVISQKPSRDICQRGTSLTIQCQVDSQVTMMFWYRQQPGQSLTLIATANQGSEATYESGFVIDKFPISRPNLTFSTLTVSNMSPEDSSIYLCSVEKGANEKLFFGSGTQLSVL.